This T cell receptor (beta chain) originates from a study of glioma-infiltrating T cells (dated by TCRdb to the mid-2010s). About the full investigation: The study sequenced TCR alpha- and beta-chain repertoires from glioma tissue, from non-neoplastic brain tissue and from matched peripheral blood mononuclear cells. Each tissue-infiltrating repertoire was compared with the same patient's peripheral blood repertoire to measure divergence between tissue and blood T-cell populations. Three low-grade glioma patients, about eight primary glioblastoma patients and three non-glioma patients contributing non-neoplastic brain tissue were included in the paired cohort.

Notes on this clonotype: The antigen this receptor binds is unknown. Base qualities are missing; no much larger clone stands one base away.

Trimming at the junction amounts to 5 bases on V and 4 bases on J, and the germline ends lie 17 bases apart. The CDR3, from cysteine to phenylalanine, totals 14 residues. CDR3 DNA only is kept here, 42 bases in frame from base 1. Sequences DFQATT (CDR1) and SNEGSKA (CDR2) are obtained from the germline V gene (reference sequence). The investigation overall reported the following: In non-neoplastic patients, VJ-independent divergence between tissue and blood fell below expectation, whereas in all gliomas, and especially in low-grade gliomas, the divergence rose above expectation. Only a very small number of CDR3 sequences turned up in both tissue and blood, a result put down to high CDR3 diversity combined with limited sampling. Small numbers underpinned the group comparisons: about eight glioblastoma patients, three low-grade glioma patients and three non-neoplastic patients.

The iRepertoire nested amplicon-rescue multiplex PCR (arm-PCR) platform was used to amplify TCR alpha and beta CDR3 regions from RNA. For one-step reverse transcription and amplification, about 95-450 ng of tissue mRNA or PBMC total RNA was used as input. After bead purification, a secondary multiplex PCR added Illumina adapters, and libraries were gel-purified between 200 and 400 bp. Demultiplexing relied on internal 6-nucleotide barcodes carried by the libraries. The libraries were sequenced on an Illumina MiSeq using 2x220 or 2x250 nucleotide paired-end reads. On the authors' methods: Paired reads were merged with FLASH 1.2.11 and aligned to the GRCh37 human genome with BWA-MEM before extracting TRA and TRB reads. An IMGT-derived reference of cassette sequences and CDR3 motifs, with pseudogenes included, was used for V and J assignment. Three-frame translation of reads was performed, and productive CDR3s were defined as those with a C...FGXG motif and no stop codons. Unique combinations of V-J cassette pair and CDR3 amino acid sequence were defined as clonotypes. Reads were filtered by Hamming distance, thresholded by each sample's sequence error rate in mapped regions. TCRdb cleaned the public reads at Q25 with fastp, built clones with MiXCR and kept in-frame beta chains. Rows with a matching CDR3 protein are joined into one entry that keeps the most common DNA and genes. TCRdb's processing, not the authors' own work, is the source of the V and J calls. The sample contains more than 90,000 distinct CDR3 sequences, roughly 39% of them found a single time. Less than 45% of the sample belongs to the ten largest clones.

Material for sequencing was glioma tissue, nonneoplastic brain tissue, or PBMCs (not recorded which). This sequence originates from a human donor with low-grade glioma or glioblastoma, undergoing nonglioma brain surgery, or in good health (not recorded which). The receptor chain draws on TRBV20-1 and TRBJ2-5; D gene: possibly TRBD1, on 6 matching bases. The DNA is TGCAGTGCTCGGTCAGGGGAAAGCACAGAGACCCAGTACTTC. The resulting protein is CSARSGESTETQYF.